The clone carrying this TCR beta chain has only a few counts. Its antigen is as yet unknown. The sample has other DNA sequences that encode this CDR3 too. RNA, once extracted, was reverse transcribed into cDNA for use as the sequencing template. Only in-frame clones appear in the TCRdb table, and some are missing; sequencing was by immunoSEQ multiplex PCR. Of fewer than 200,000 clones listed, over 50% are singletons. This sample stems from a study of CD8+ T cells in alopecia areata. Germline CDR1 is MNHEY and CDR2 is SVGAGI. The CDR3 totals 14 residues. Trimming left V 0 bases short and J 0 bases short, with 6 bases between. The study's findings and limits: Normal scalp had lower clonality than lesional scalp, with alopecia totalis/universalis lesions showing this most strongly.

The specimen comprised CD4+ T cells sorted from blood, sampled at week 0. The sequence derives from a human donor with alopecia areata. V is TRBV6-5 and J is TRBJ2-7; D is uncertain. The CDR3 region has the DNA TGTGCCAGCAGTTACTCTCTGGGCTCCTACGAGCAGTACTTC. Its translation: CASSYSLGSYEQYF.